These 3 T cell receptor beta chains came from one sample sequenced in a study of B cell selection in AIRE deficiency. This table comes from immunoSEQ multiplex PCR, and its TCRdb copy is limited to in-frame clones, with some not included. Among roughly 24,000 clones, approximately 96% were seen once, and the ten largest hold 0.15% to 0.2%. Conventional CD4 T cells were sorted as CD4+CD127+ cells. Sequencing used CD4+CD127+ conventional T cells sorted from PBMCs. These receptors all come from a human donor in good health.

The CDR3 loop reads CASSVNVNTEAFF. In nucleotides, the CDR3 is TGTGCCAGCAGCGTAAATGTGAACACTGAAGCTTTCTTT. The chain recombines TRBV9 with TRBJ1-1; D ambiguous. The CDR3 length is 13 residues. V lost 1 base and J 0 bases, leaving 4 bases between the germline ends. In germline, CDR1 is SGDLS, CDR2 YYNGEE.

The J gene is TRBJ2-3, the V gene TRBV18; 7 bases are a match to TRBD2. The CDR3 runs 15 residues. J lost 4 bases, V lost 3 bases, and 7 bases had no gene match. CDR1 is KGHSH and CDR2 is LQKENI in the germline V gene. The CDR3 spells CASSPGGLVADTQYF. The DNA for the CDR3 is TGTGCCAGCTCACCGGGAGGGTTGGTCGCAGATACGCAGTATTTT.

The chain has TRBV4-3 and TRBJ1-4, with D possibly being TRBD1 (5 bases). Per the germline V gene, CDR1 is LGHNA and CDR2 is YSLEER. The CDR3 has 17 residues. Deletions cut 0 bases from V and 4 bases from J, with 15 bases between. This CDR3 reads CASSQDKGLRGNEKLFF. In nucleotides, the CDR3 is TGCGCCAGCAGCCAAGATAAGGGGCTAAGGGGTAATGAAAAACTGTTTTTT.